The 9 T cell receptor beta chains below all came from one sample that was sequenced in a study of naive and memory T cell subsets. Two oligonucleotides, mixed equimolar, formed the beta constant-region primer covering TRBC1 and TRBC2. Ligated cDNA was amplified by four rounds of PCR with nested alpha and beta constant-region primers and SP2. TCRdb reanalysed the UMI-ligation and nested PCR reads using MiXCR and keeps one entry per CDR3 protein. The sample includes fewer than 150,000 distinct CDR3 sequences, around 21% of them seen just once. Their antigens remain unidentified. Study observations and caveats: Especially in CD8 cells, naive repertoires contained a few larger clonotypes, possibly CD45RA-re-expressing memory cells.

The sequenced material came from naive CD8+ T cells from blood. The source is a human donor in good health.

The chain combines TRBV9 with TRBJ1-2; D unresolved. CDR1 is SGDLS and CDR2 is YYNGEE in the germline V gene. The CDR3 has 14 amino acids. The V end lost 0 bases, the J end lost 3 bases, and 9 bases lay between the germline ends. The CDR3, as DNA: TGTGCCAGCAGCGTAGGTCTTTACGACTATGGCTACACCTTC. Encoded protein: CASSVGLYDYGYTF.

In its sample, this clonotype was seen a few times. This rearrangement joins TRBV29-1 to TRBJ1-1, with 8 positions matching TRBD1. The V and J ends lost 6 bases and 8 bases, in that order; junction bases with no gene match: 11. This CDR3 comprises 13 residues. Germline lookup yields CDR1 SQVTM and CDR2 ANQGSEA. CDR3 in amino acids: CSVETGTGLEAFF. DNA of the CDR3: TGCAGCGTGGAAACTGGGACAGGTCTCGAAGCTTTCTTT.

The chain is built from TRBV7-8 and TRBJ1-5; 8 bases line up with TRBD1. J was trimmed by 3 bases and V by 4 bases; bases with no gene match: 8. The CDR3 consists of 16 residues. In germline, CDR1 is SGHVS, CDR2 FQNEAQ. CDR3 DNA: TGTGCCAGCAGCTGGGGGACAGGCCTACACAATCAGCCCCAGCATTTT. Its protein is CASSWGTGLHNQPQHF.

This clonotype was recorded a few times. This chain links TRBV12-5 with TRBJ1-1; TRBD1 aligns across 8 bases. Germline CDR1 LGHNT, CDR2 FRNRAP. The CDR3 runs to 14 residues. With 6 bases clipped from V and 4 bases from J, the junction kept 7 bases outside the gene matches. DNA for the CDR3: TGTGCTAGTGGGGACAGGGTCTGGGGCACTGAAGCTTTCTTT. It specifies CASGDRVWGTEAFF.

The chain links TRBV5-6 to TRBJ1-2; no clear D gene. There are 14 residues in the CDR3. Germline lookup yields CDR1 SGHDT and CDR2 YYEEEE. V shed 0 bases and J shed 1 base, with 7 bases lying between them. This chain's CDR3 is CASSLAGVNYGYTF. The CDR3 nucleotides are TGTGCCAGCAGCTTGGCGGGAGTTAACTATGGCTACACCTTC.

This clonotype has only a few counts. CDR3 sequence reads: CASRLTGGNTGELFF. The CDR3 DNA reads TGTGCCAGCAGACTGACGGGGGGGAACACCGGGGAGCTGTTTTTT. V is TRBV6-2 or TRBV6-3 and J is TRBJ2-2; 7 nucleotides agree with TRBD2. The germline V gene has CDR1 MNHEY and CDR2 SVGEGT. Trimming removed 6 bases from V and 1 base from J; junction bases left unmatched: 5. The CDR3 sequence is 15 residues long.

This clonotype was counted between two and nine times. The V gene is TRBV29-1, the J gene TRBJ2-5, with a possible D match to TRBD2 (7 bases). The CDR3 is made up of 15 amino acids. In germline, CDR1 is SQVTM, CDR2 ANQGSEA. V dropped 3 bases and J dropped 5 bases, with 19 bases sitting between them. The CDR3 DNA is TGCAGCGTTGAGGCCGGGGGGCGCGGAGGTGAGACCCAGTACTTC. It is translated as CSVEAGGRGGETQYF.

There are a few counts of this clonotype. The chain couples TRBV7-2 to TRBJ2-2; D unresolved. Trimming cost V 2 bases and J 7 bases, with 5 bases left between them. Germline V gene data show CDR1 as SGHTA and CDR2 as FQGNSA. This CDR3 region has 12 residues. DNA for the CDR3: TGTGCCAGCAGCTTATCGGTCGGGGAGCTGTTTTTT. It yields the protein CASSLSVGELFF.

V gene TRBV12-5 combines with J gene TRBJ1-2; unclear D gene. V gave up 6 bases and J gave up 3 bases, with 8 bases separating them. Germline V gene data show CDR1 as LGHNT and CDR2 as FRNRAP. This CDR3 has 12 amino acids. The CDR3 region is CASGYVDYGYTF. DNA for the CDR3: TGTGCTAGTGGCTACGTGGACTATGGCTACACCTTC.